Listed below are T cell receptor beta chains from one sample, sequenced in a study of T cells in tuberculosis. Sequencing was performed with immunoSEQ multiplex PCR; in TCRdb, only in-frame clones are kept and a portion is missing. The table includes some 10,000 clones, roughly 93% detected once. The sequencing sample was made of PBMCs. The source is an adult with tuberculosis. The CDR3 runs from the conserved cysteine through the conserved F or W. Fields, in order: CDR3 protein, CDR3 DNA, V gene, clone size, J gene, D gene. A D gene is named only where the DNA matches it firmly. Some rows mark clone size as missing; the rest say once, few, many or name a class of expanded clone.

CDR3 protein: CASSRDRTGNQPQHF
CDR3 DNA: TGTGCCAGCAGCCGGGACAGGACGGGCAATCAGCCCCAGCATTTT
V gene: TRBV2
clone size: .
J gene: TRBJ1-5
D gene: TRBD1

CDR3 protein: CASSRDRGSYEQYF
CDR3 DNA: TGTGCCAGCAGCCGAGACAGGGGGTCCTACGAGCAGTACTTC
V gene: TRBV7-6
clone size: .
J gene: TRBJ2-7
D gene: TRBD1

CDR3 protein: CASSQAARENEQFF
CDR3 DNA: TGCGCCAGCAGCCAAGCAGCGAGGGAGAATGAGCAGTTCTTC
V gene: TRBV4-1
clone size: .
J gene: TRBJ2-1
D gene: .

CDR3 protein: CASRNPGAKNIQYF
CDR3 DNA: TGTGCCAGTAGGAATCCGGGAGCCAAAAACATTCAGTACTTC
V gene: TRBV19
clone size: .
J gene: TRBJ2-4
D gene: .

CDR3 protein: CASSYSLQVGIYGYTF
CDR3 DNA: TGTGCCAGCAGTTACTCGTTGCAGGTGGGCATCTATGGCTACACCTTC
V gene: TRBV6-5
clone size: .
J gene: TRBJ1-2
D gene: .

CDR3 protein: CASSHRDRGHYEQYF
CDR3 DNA: TGCGCCAGCAGCCACCGTGACAGGGGCCACTACGAGCAGTACTTC
V gene: TRBV5-1
clone size: .
J gene: TRBJ2-7
D gene: TRBD1

CDR3 protein: CASSIAYSGRPSYEQYF
CDR3 DNA: TGTGCCAGTAGTATAGCCTATAGCGGGAGGCCTTCCTACGAGCAGTACTTC
V gene: TRBV19
clone size: .
J gene: TRBJ2-7
D gene: TRBD2

CDR3 protein: CASSFSGGFEKLFF
CDR3 DNA: TGTGCCAGCAGCTTCTCAGGGGGCTTTGAAAAACTGTTTTTT
V gene: TRBV5-6
clone size: .
J gene: TRBJ1-4
D gene: TRBD1

CDR3 protein: CASSQNGQANNSPLHF
CDR3 DNA: TGCGCCAGCAGCCAAAACGGACAAGCCAATAATTCACCCCTCCACTTT
V gene: TRBV5-1
clone size: .
J gene: TRBJ1-6
D gene: .

CDR3 protein: CASSQGGGTYEQYF
CDR3 DNA: TGTGCCAGCTCCCAGGGAGGGGGAACCTACGAGCAGTACTTC
V gene: TRBV18
clone size: .
J gene: TRBJ2-7
D gene: .

CDR3 protein: CASSLGAGGPSTDTQYF
CDR3 DNA: TGTGCCAGCAGCTTGGGGGCGGGAGGGCCCTCGACAGATACGCAGTATTTT
V gene: TRBV5-6
clone size: .
J gene: TRBJ2-3
D gene: TRBD2

CDR3 protein: CASSVNGAYEQYF
CDR3 DNA: TGTGCCAGCAGCGTAAACGGAGCCTACGAGCAGTACTTC
V gene: TRBV9
clone size: .
J gene: TRBJ2-7
D gene: .

CDR3 protein: CASSQDIGGGYTF
CDR3 DNA: TGTGCCAGCAGCCAAGATATCGGGGGAGGCTACACCTTC
V gene: TRBV14
clone size: .
J gene: TRBJ1-2
D gene: .

CDR3 protein: CSVETGYNEQFF
CDR3 DNA: TGCAGCGTTGAAACGGGTTACAATGAGCAGTTCTTC
V gene: TRBV29-1
clone size: .
J gene: TRBJ2-1
D gene: .

CDR3 protein: CASSLTGRGIQETQYF
CDR3 DNA: TGCGCCAGCAGCTTGACGGGAAGGGGGATACAAGAGACCCAGTACTTC
V gene: TRBV5-1
clone size: .
J gene: TRBJ2-5
D gene: .

CDR3 protein: CASSSTGGNEKLFF
CDR3 DNA: TGTGCCAGCAGCTCTACAGGGGGAAATGAAAAACTGTTTTTT
V gene: TRBV11-2
clone size: .
J gene: TRBJ1-4
D gene: TRBD1

CDR3 protein: CASSFGTGVKNTEAFF
CDR3 DNA: TGTGCCAGCAGCTTCGGGACAGGGGTGAAGAACACTGAAGCTTTCTTT
V gene: TRBV5-6
clone size: .
J gene: TRBJ1-1
D gene: TRBD1

CDR3 protein: CASTPYSDTQYF
CDR3 DNA: TGTGCCAGCACCCCCTACTCAGATACGCAGTATTTT
V gene: TRBV6-1
clone size: .
J gene: TRBJ2-3
D gene: .

CDR3 protein: CASNPGTEAFF
CDR3 DNA: TGTGCCAGCAACCCGGGCACTGAAGCTTTCTTT
V gene: TRBV2
clone size: once
J gene: TRBJ1-1
D gene: .

CDR3 protein: CASSMQGNTEAFF
CDR3 DNA: TGTGCCAGTAGTATGCAGGGTAACACTGAAGCTTTCTTT
V gene: TRBV19
clone size: .
J gene: TRBJ1-1
D gene: .

CDR3 protein: CASSQSMEGLGEKLFF
CDR3 DNA: TGCGCCAGCAGTCAATCAATGGAGGGGTTGGGGGAAAAACTGTTTTTT
V gene: TRBV23-1
clone size: .
J gene: TRBJ1-4
D gene: .

CDR3 protein: CASSRGQGAGEQYF
CDR3 DNA: TGTGCCAGCAGTCGTGGACAGGGGGCAGGAGAGCAGTACTTC
V gene: TRBV27
clone size: .
J gene: TRBJ2-7
D gene: TRBD1

CDR3 protein: CASSDGDNEQFF
CDR3 DNA: TGTGCCAGCAGTGACGGGGACAATGAGCAGTTCTTC
V gene: TRBV2
clone size: .
J gene: TRBJ2-1
D gene: .

CDR3 protein: CASSAGLLNTEAFF
CDR3 DNA: TGTGCCAGCAGCGCGGGACTATTGAACACTGAAGCTTTCTTT
V gene: TRBV9
clone size: .
J gene: TRBJ1-1
D gene: .